These 22 T cell receptor beta chains came from one sample sequenced in a study of patients and donors after allogeneic stem cell transplantation. One entry per CDR3 protein results from TCRdb running MiXCR on the RT-PCR reads. The sample contains approximately 250,000 distinct CDR3 sequences, 12% to 15% of which appear only once. The sequencing sample was made of blood, either unsorted or a sorted T cell fraction (not recorded which). All receptors derive from a human donor who was either an allogeneic HSCT recipient or a stem cell or donor lymphocyte infusion donor (not recorded which). It is not recorded whose cells these are; they may come from a transplant donor.

The chain recombines TRBV6-1 with TRBJ1-2; D is unresolved. Germline lookup yields CDR1 MNHNS and CDR2 SASEGT. V was cut by 8 bases and J by 0 bases, with 22 bases left in between. The CDR3 has 17 residues. CDR3 DNA sequence: TGTGCCAGCGTCCGGCGAGGTGGCACTCTAGCTAACTATGGCTACACCTTC. It translates to CASVRRGGTLANYGYTF.

The chain recombines TRBV15 with TRBJ2-4, with 11 nucleotides matching TRBD2. The germline gives CDR1 LNHNV, CDR2 YYDKDF (reference sequence). The CDR3 runs to 22 residues. The J segment lost 0 bases and the V segment lost 0 bases, leaving 16 bases of the junction unmatched. The CDR3 loop is CATSRDQIAGGRVSGAKNIQYF. CDR3 coding DNA: TGTGCCACCAGCAGAGATCAGATAGCGGGGGGGCGAGTTAGTGGAGCCAAAAACATTCAGTACTTC.

This chain connects TRBV30 to TRBJ2-1; 13 bases align to TRBD2. The germline CDR1 and CDR2 sequences are GTSNPN and SVGIG (reference sequence). The junction had 2 bases not matched to a gene; V was cut back by 3 bases and J by 6 bases. The CDR3 contains 14 residues. The CDR3 sequence is CAWRLAGGPNEQFF. Here the CDR3 DNA reads TGTGCCTGGAGACTAGCGGGGGGGCCCAATGAGCAGTTCTTC.

This clonotype was observed a handful of times. The V gene is TRBV27, the J gene TRBJ2-7; 9 bases fit TRBD2. Trimming at V came to 6 bases and at J to 1 base, leaving 4 bases not matched to a gene. The CDR3 runs to 14 residues. The germline V gene encodes CDR1 MNHEY and CDR2 SMNVEV (reference sequence). CDR3 bases: TGTGCCAGCAGGAGACTAGCGGAATCCTACGAGCAGTACTTC. This encodes CASRRLAESYEQYF.

This clonotype occurred a few times. The chain recombines TRBV7-9 with TRBJ2-1; D might be TRBD1 or TRBD2, each matching 5 bases. Germline values: CDR1 SEHNR, CDR2 FQNEAQ (reference sequence). CDR3 length equals 15 residues. Trimming pared 5 bases from V and 6 bases from J, leaving 17 bases between. CDR3 amino acids: CASSVRDLSPNEQFF. As DNA, the CDR3 is TGTGCCAGCAGCGTAAGGGACCTCTCGCCCAATGAGCAGTTCTTC.

The chain links TRBV12-3 or TRBV12-4 to TRBJ2-1; 8 nucleotides match TRBD2. The CDR3 totals 15 residues. The V gene end was trimmed by 2 bases and the J gene end by 4 bases; junction bases not matched to a gene: 4. DNA for the CDR3: TGTGCCAGCAGTTTAAGACTAGCGAAATACAATGAGCAGTTCTTC. It specifies CASSLRLAKYNEQFF.

V is TRBV7-8 and J is TRBJ2-2, with TRBD1 as a possible D gene (6 bases). V dropped 1 base and J dropped 7 bases, with 10 bases sitting between them. Germline V gene lookup returns CDR1 SGHVS and CDR2 FQNEAQ. This CDR3 contains 14 residues. The CDR3 DNA follows: TGTGCCAGCAGCTTAGAGACAGGTCTCGGGGAGCTGTTTTTT. It yields the protein CASSLETGLGELFF. The whole variable domain, remainder taken from reference TRBV7-8 and TRBJ2-2, is GAGVSQSPRYKVAKRGQDVALRCDPISGHVSLFWYQQALGQGPEFLTYFQNEAQLDKSGLPSDRFFAERPEGSVSTLKIQRTQQEDSAVYLCASSLETGLGELFFGEGSRLTVL.

This clonotype has ten or more counts. The rearrangement uses TRBV5-8 and TRBJ2-1; D gene uncertain. Germline-derived CDR1 and CDR2 are SGHTS and YDEGEE. The V end lost 0 bases, the J end lost 2 bases, and 9 bases lay between the germline ends. This CDR3 is 15 amino acids long. DNA of the CDR3: TGTGCCAGCAGCTTGGGTCTTCGGACCTACAATGAGCAGTTCTTC. It specifies CASSLGLRTYNEQFF.

The chain couples TRBV9 to TRBJ2-7, with D perhaps TRBD2 (6 bases). V gave up 0 bases and J gave up 2 bases, with 15 bases separating them. CDR3 length: 16 residues. The V gene's germline CDR1 is SGDLS and CDR2 YYNGEE. CDR3 in DNA: TGTGCCAGCAGCGTAGGAGGGGCGGGGTTGCCCTACGAGCAGTACTTC. This sequence encodes CASSVGGAGLPYEQYF. The complete variable domain, with remaining parts taken from reference TRBV9 and TRBJ2-7, reads DSGVTQTPKHLITATGQRVTLRCSPRSGDLSVYWYQQSLDQGLQFLIQYYNGEERAKGNILERFSAQQFPDLHSELNLSSLELGDSALYFCASSVGGAGLPYEQYFGPGTRLTVT.

This clonotype appeared a few times. V and J are TRBV10-3 and TRBJ2-7; D gene unclear. CDR1 and CDR2 (germline): ENHRY, SYGVKD. The germline V and J ends were trimmed by 0 bases and 3 bases, with 12 bases remaining between them. This CDR3 is built from 15 residues. CDR3 DNA sequence: TGTGCCATCAGTGAGTCTCGGAAGGCCAGCTACGAGCAGTACTTC. This encodes CAISESRKASYEQYF.

The rearrangement links TRBV10-3 to TRBJ2-2; 9 bases match TRBD1. CDR3 size: 15 residues. CDR1 and CDR2 from the germline V gene are ENHRY and SYGVKD. Trimming removed 11 bases from V and 2 bases from J; junction bases left unmatched: 9. CDR3 protein: CALKPGQGNTGELFF. In DNA form, the CDR3 reads TGTGCCTTAAAACCGGGACAGGGTAACACCGGGGAGCTGTTTTTT.

In regard to this clonotype: One end of the junction fails to match germline, which may point to a read error. The CDR3 region has the DNA TGTGCCCGGAGTAATTCAGGGGGCAGGGAGCAGTACTTC. This encodes CARSNSGGREQYF. V is TRBV30 and J is TRBJ2-7; 8 bases align to TRBD1. CDR3 size: 13 residues. In germline, CDR1 is GTSNPN, CDR2 SVGIG (reference sequence).

This clonotype appeared a few times. The chain combines TRBV5-8 with TRBJ2-5; D is unresolved. V lost 0 bases and J lost 2, with 8 bases in between. The length of the CDR3 is 14 residues. CDR1 SGHTS and CDR2 YDEGEE come from the germline V gene. The CDR3 protein is CASSLGARQETQYF. In nucleotides, the CDR3 is TGTGCCAGCAGCTTGGGTGCCAGACAAGAGACCCAGTACTTC. Supplemented by reference TRBV5-8 and TRBJ2-5, the full variable domain reads EAGVTQSPTHLIKTRGQQATLRCSPISGHTSVYWYQQALGLGLQFLLWYDEGEERNRGNFPPRFSGRQFPNYSSELNVNALELEDSALYLCASSLGARQETQYFGPGTRLLVL.

This CDR3 reads CASRRDLLPNYGYTF. The CDR3 DNA reads TGTGCCAGCAGAAGGGACCTTCTACCTAACTATGGCTACACCTTC. The V call is TRBV2, the J call TRBJ1-2; TRBD1 is a possible D gene (5 bases). CDR1 is SNHLY and CDR2 is FYNNEI in the germline V gene. The CDR3 is 15 amino acids. V was shortened by 6 bases and J by 0 bases, with 14 bases between the two germline ends. The complete variable domain, with remaining parts taken from reference TRBV2 and TRBJ1-2, reads EPEVTQTPSHQVTQMGQEVILRCVPISNHLYFYWYRQILGQKVEFLVSFYNNEISEKSEIFDDQFSVERPDGSNFTLKIRSTKLEDSAMYFCASRRDLLPNYGYTFGSGTRLTVV.

In its sample, this clonotype was seen a few times. The rearrangement links TRBV27 to TRBJ2-2; no clear D gene. V dropped 0 bases and J dropped 7 bases, with 3 bases sitting between them. CDR1 MNHEY and CDR2 SMNVEV come from the germline V gene (reference sequence). The length of the CDR3 is 12 residues. In nucleotides, the CDR3 is TGTGCCAGCAGTTTATCTGACGGGGAGCTGTTTTTT. Amino acid sequence: CASSLSDGELFF.

In its sample, this clonotype was seen a few times. The chain uses TRBV4-1 and TRBJ1-4; TRBD1 might be the D (5 bases). The CDR3 extends over 15 amino acids. V was shortened by 0 bases and J by 7 bases, with 12 bases between the two germline ends. CDR1 and CDR2 from the germline V gene are MGHRA and YSYEKL. CDR3 coding DNA: TGCGCCAGCAGCCAAGAGGGGCGAAGACCTGAAAAACTGTTTTTT. This sequence encodes CASSQEGRRPEKLFF.

This clonotype was recorded many times. This chain links TRBV7-2 with TRBJ2-6; TRBD2 aligns across 11 bases. Germline V CDR1 and CDR2: SGHTA, FQGNSA. The CDR3 is 16 amino acids. V shed 4 bases, J shed 2 bases, and the junction held 1 base outside the gene matches. For the CDR3, the DNA is TGTGCCAGCAGCTCTAGCGGGGGGACTGGGGCCAACGTCCTGACTTTC. Protein product: CASSSSGGTGANVLTF.

This clonotype was recorded many times. This sequence joins TRBV5-1 and TRBJ2-5, with TRBD2 identical over 8 bases. Germline CDR1 SGHRS, CDR2 YFSETQ. V dropped 6 bases and J dropped 5; count of bases not matched to a gene: 9. This CDR3 is built from 14 residues. CDR3 sequence: CASTPGGGSETQYF. CDR3 sequence (DNA): TGCGCCAGCACCCCAGGCGGGGGGTCGGAGACCCAGTACTTC.

A few counts support this clonotype. The genes are TRBV6-1 and TRBJ2-1; 10 bases are shared with TRBD2. Looked up from germline, CDR1 is MNHNS and CDR2 is SASEGT. Trimming at V came to 8 bases and at J to 7 bases, leaving 8 bases not matched to a gene. This CDR3 spans 14 amino acids. The CDR3 protein is CASHVSGRVNEQFF. The DNA of the CDR3 is TGTGCCAGCCATGTGAGCGGGAGGGTTAATGAGCAGTTCTTC.

This clonotype has at least ten counts. The chain uses TRBV11-2 and TRBJ2-1; unclear D gene. CDR1 is SGHAT, CDR2 FQNNGV, per germline. The CDR3 sequence is 15 residues long. Trimming pared 1 base from V and 4 bases from J, leaving 11 bases between. DNA of the CDR3: TGTGCCAGCAGCTTAGTCACATCCCCGTACAATGAGCAGTTCTTC. Translated: CASSLVTSPYNEQFF.

At least ten counts were recorded for this clonotype. The V gene is TRBV6-2 or TRBV6-3, the J gene TRBJ2-7; D is perhaps TRBD2 (6 bases). Trimming shortened V by 5 bases and J by 7 bases, and 15 bases separated the two germline ends. This CDR3 spans 13 amino acids. Germline loops: CDR1 MNHEY, CDR2 SVGEGT. CDR3 nucleotides: TGTGCCAGCAGTGTGTGGGCGGGAAGAGAGCAGTACTTC. Amino acid sequence: CASSVWAGREQYF.

The rearrangement links TRBV20-1 to TRBJ1-4; D is unclear. V lost 5 bases and J 3 bases, leaving 13 bases between the germline ends. This CDR3 spans 14 amino acids. Per germline, CDR1 DFQATT and CDR2 SNEGSKA (reference sequence). CDR3 sequence reads: CSAAPGSSNEKLFF. CDR3 DNA sequence: TGCAGTGCTGCCCCGGGATCTTCTAATGAAAAACTGTTTTTT.